These 4 T cell receptor beta chains originate from one sample sequenced in a study of T cell repertoires in cytomegalovirus infection. Each CDR3 protein is one row after TCRdb ran MiXCR on the reads. This sample has roughly 69,000 distinct CDR3 sequences, with less than 30% found just once. These receptors' targets are unknown. Material: CD8+ T cells from cultured PBMCs, obtained from culture after CMV antigen stimulation. The receptors here all came from a human donor in good health (CMV status not recorded). Some clones in this sample may be carry-over from other donors' samples.

The chain employs TRBV6-2 or TRBV6-3 and TRBJ2-7, with D unresolved. The CDR3 has 13 amino acids. V was cut by 6 bases and J by 0 bases, with 9 bases left in between. Germline CDR1 MNHEY, CDR2 SVGEGT. This CDR3 is CASSYLSSYEQYF. CDR3 nucleotides: TGTGCCAGCAGCTACCTAAGCTCCTACGAGCAGTACTTC.

V is TRBV12-3 or TRBV12-4 and J is TRBJ2-1; D unclear. The CDR3 is made up of 11 amino acids. Trimming shortened V by 6 bases and J by 6 bases, and 6 bases separated the two germline ends. This CDR3 is CASRDANEQFF. CDR3 DNA: TGTGCCAGCAGGGACGCCAATGAGCAGTTCTTC.

In its sample, this clonotype was seen a few times. V and J are TRBV19 and TRBJ2-1, with 13 bases fitting TRBD2. V shed 6 bases and J 1 base; nucleotides not matched to a gene: 6. The CDR3 contains 17 residues. Germline V gene sequence: CDR1 LNHDA, CDR2 SQIVND (reference sequence). Here the CDR3 reads CASRLTSGRVSYNEQFF. CDR3 nucleotide sequence: TGTGCCAGTAGGCTTACTAGCGGGAGGGTTTCCTACAATGAGCAGTTCTTC.

With regard to this clonotype: This may be a read error: a much more frequent sequence differs by one nucleotide. This chain uses TRBV7-9 with TRBJ2-1, with 8 positions matching TRBD1. The CDR3 consists of 15 residues. CDR1 SEHNR and CDR2 FQNEAQ come from the germline V gene (reference sequence). J was trimmed by 5 bases and V by 6 bases; bases with no gene match: 9. The CDR3 loop reads CASSPQGEAHNEQFF. CDR3 bases: TGTGCCAGCAGTCCACAGGGGGAGGCCCACAATGAGCAGTTCTTC.